The 31 T cell receptor beta chains below were found in one sample sequenced in a study of spatial heterogeneity in lung cancer (dated by TCRdb to the late 2010s). Overall study outcomes, separate from this receptor: The tumor nonsynonymous mutation count correlated with the number of expanded intratumoral alpha and beta TCRs.

Receptor libraries were prepared by 5' RACE. The sequencer was a NextSeq 500. TCRdb handled the public reads itself, with Q25 trimming in fastp and clone calling in MiXCR, and kept productive beta chains. Identical CDR3 protein sequences are pooled into one entry, listed with their most common genes and DNA. In this sample the table shows 7,500 to 9,500 distinct CDR3 sequences, over 7.5% of which occur a single time. The biggest ten clones account for around 12% of the sample. No antigens are known for them. The sample's time point, from its label and the paper: sample taken at primary tumor resection. Sequenced material: lung tumor tissue, taken at surgery. These receptor sequences come from a male donor with early-stage non-small cell lung cancer.

This clonotype was seen repeatedly, ten times or more. The chain carries TRBV7-8 and TRBJ2-2; D call uncertain. The V gene's germline CDR1 is SGHVS and CDR2 FQNEAQ. Trimming left V 2 bases short and J 3 bases short, with 4 bases between. The CDR3 runs 13 residues. The CDR3 region is CASSLQYTGELFF. CDR3 DNA sequence: TGTGCCAGCAGCTTACAGTACACCGGGGAGCTGTTTTTT.

This clonotype was seen at least ten times. The V call is TRBV28, the J call TRBJ1-4; 8 nucleotides agree with TRBD1. Looked up from germline, CDR1 is MDHEN and CDR2 is SYDVKM. Trimming removed 6 bases from V and 6 bases from J; junction bases left unmatched: 9. This CDR3 is 15 amino acids long. The CDR3 nucleotides read TGTGCCAGCAGCCTAATCGGACAGGGCGATGAAAAACTGTTTTTT. Amino acids: CASSLIGQGDEKLFF.

This clonotype showed up many times. V gene TRBV6-5 combines with J gene TRBJ1-6; D ambiguous. Per the germline V gene, CDR1 is MNHEY and CDR2 is SVGAGI. Trimming removed 11 bases at V and 5 bases at J, with 19 bases between. CDR3 size: 15 residues. The CDR3 nucleotides are TGTGCCGCCCGGCGGGCTTCAGGAAATAATTCACCCCTCCACTTT. Residues: CAARRASGNNSPLHF.

There are many counts of this clonotype. The chain recombines TRBV20-1 with TRBJ1-2; 10 nucleotides match TRBD1. The CDR3 has 15 amino acids. From germline, CDR1 is DFQATT and CDR2 SNEGSKA (reference sequence). V was clipped by 0 bases and J by 6 bases; unmatched bases: 7. The CDR3 spells CSARDPTGGVNGYTF. The CDR3 DNA sequence: TGCAGTGCTAGAGACCCGACAGGGGGCGTTAATGGCTACACCTTC.

This clonotype was seen at least ten times. Here the CDR3 DNA reads TGTGCCAGCAGCCAGGCAACTAACTATGGCTACACCTTC. It is translated as CASSQATNYGYTF. V is TRBV3-1 and J is TRBJ1-2; D is ambiguous. The CDR3 consists of 13 residues. V was cut by 3 bases and J by 0 bases, with 5 bases left in between. Germline assignment: CDR1 LGHDT and CDR2 YNNKEL (reference sequence).

The chain uses TRBV24-1 and TRBJ1-1; D call uncertain. Germline assignment: CDR1 KGHDR and CDR2 SFDVKD. V gave up 1 base and J gave up 0 bases, with 8 bases separating them. This CDR3 comprises 15 residues. The CDR3 DNA sequence: TGTGCCACCAGTGATTTAGGACTTATGAACACTGAAGCTTTCTTT. It encodes CATSDLGLMNTEAFF.

This clonotype turned up a few times. V is TRBV11-2 and J is TRBJ2-1; 11 nucleotides align to TRBD2. CDR3 size: 14 residues. Germline V gene sequence: CDR1 SGHAT, CDR2 FQNNGV. V lost 2 bases, J lost 7 bases, and 1 base stayed unmatched. The CDR3 sequence: CASSLTSGSNEQFF. CDR3 DNA: TGTGCCAGCAGCTTAACTAGCGGGAGTAATGAGCAGTTCTTC.

By frequency in the sample, this clonotype is medium-sized. The rearrangement uses TRBV12-3 or TRBV12-4 and TRBJ1-1; D gene uncertain. The V end was cut by 3 bases, the J end by 11 bases, with 13 bases between. The CDR3 runs 12 residues. As DNA, the CDR3 is TGTGCCAGCAGTTTCCCCGGGATCGCTGCTTTCTTT. This gives the protein CASSFPGIAAFF.

The chain carries TRBV27 and TRBJ1-4; possible D gene TRBD1, 5 bases. The CDR3 is made up of 13 amino acids. Trimming took 5 bases from V and 8 from J, leaving 12 bases between them. Germline V gene data show CDR1 as MNHEY and CDR2 as SMNVEV (reference sequence). CDR3 sequence: CASSAQGQEKLFF. CDR3 sequence (DNA): TGTGCCAGCAGTGCTCAGGGCCAGGAAAAACTGTTTTTT. Complete variable domain (other parts from reference TRBV27 and TRBJ1-4): EAQVTQNPRYLITVTGKKLTVTCSQNMNHEYMSWYRQDPGLGLRQIYYSMNVEVTDKGDVPEGYKVSRKEKRNFPLILESPSPNQTSLYFCASSAQGQEKLFFGSGTQLSVL.

In its sample, this clonotype is medium-sized. This sequence joins TRBV3-1 and TRBJ1-5; D perhaps matches TRBD1 (5 bases). The V gene lost 6 bases and the J gene lost 11 bases, with 17 bases spanning the gap. This CDR3 has 13 residues. Per the germline V gene, CDR1 is LGHDT and CDR2 is YNNKEL (reference sequence). The CDR3 DNA reads as TGTGCCAGCAGTCGGGACTGGGATTCTGCCCAGCATTTT. Its protein is CASSRDWDSAQHF. Full variable domain (missing parts from reference TRBV3-1 and TRBJ1-5): DTAVSQTPKYLVTQMGNDKSIKCEQNLGHDTMYWYKQDSKKFLKIMFSYNNKELIINETVPNRFSPKSPDKAHLNLHINSLELGDSAVYFCASSRDWDSAQHFGDGTRLSIL.

This clonotype was observed many times. The genes are TRBV20-1 and TRBJ2-2; D is perhaps TRBD1 (6 bases). CDR3 length: 13 amino acids. V was pared by 3 bases and J by 5 bases, with 10 bases between. Germline V gene sequence: CDR1 DFQATT, CDR2 SNEGSKA (reference sequence). CDR3 in amino acids: CSASRQGTGELFF. The CDR3 bases are TGCAGTGCTAGCCGGCAGGGGACCGGGGAGCTGTTTTTT.

Many counts were recorded for this clonotype. The chain combines TRBV12-3 or TRBV12-4 with TRBJ1-1; D possibly corresponds to TRBD1 (5 bases). The CDR3 is 14 residues long. V gave up 6 bases and J gave up 6 bases, with 17 bases separating them. CDR3 nucleotides: TGTGCCAGCAGCCTAAATTGGCAGGGTGCTGAAGCTTTCTTT. It specifies CASSLNWQGAEAFF.

The V call is TRBV28, the J call TRBJ2-7; 7 nucleotides align to TRBD1. CDR1 and CDR2 from the germline V gene are MDHEN and SYDVKM. With V trimmed by 6 bases and J by 2 bases, 7 bases remained unmatched. This CDR3 spans 14 amino acids. The CDR3 region is CASRNTGTAYEQYF. CDR3 coding DNA: TGTGCCAGCAGGAACACCGGGACAGCCTACGAGCAGTACTTC.

Ten or more counts support this clonotype. The rearrangement links TRBV12-3 or TRBV12-4 to TRBJ1-2; D might be TRBD1 (5 bases). Between the trimmed V and J ends, which lost 1 base and 2 bases, there was a span of 17 bases. The CDR3 runs to 17 residues. CDR3 in amino acids: CASSLGGGTRLNYGYTF. The CDR3 region has the DNA TGTGCCAGCAGTTTAGGCGGGGGGACTAGGTTGAACTATGGCTACACCTTC.

By sample share, this clonotype is medium-sized. The chain combines TRBV5-1 with TRBJ1-3; D is perhaps TRBD1 (6 bases). The CDR3 runs 15 residues. V was shortened by 4 bases and J by 8 bases, with 19 bases between the two germline ends. In germline, CDR1 is SGHRS, CDR2 YFSETQ. The CDR3 sequence is CASSTTGISLDTIYF. The CDR3 coding sequence is TGCGCCAGCAGCACGACAGGTATTTCGTTGGACACCATATATTTT.

This clonotype came up many times. V is TRBV5-1 and J is TRBJ2-3; TRBD2 is a possible D gene (6 bases). This CDR3 spans 14 amino acids. Looked up from germline, CDR1 is SGHRS and CDR2 is YFSETQ. Trimming left V 7 bases short and J 2 bases short, with 14 bases between. The CDR3 protein is CASGPGLLTDTQYF. Written as DNA, the CDR3 is TGCGCCAGCGGACCGGGACTGCTCACAGATACGCAGTATTTT.

This clonotype showed up many times. This rearrangement joins TRBV28 to TRBJ2-7; D is perhaps TRBD2 (5 bases). Germline V gene sequence: CDR1 MDHEN, CDR2 SYDVKM. The CDR3 length is 13 residues. Trimming took 6 bases from V and 3 from J, leaving 12 bases between them. CDR3 sequence (DNA): TGTGCCAGCAGCCTCACTAGGATCTACGAGCAGTACTTC. It is translated as CASSLTRIYEQYF.

In its sample, this clonotype was seen many times. The chain is built from TRBV30 and TRBJ2-7; TRBD2 matches 8 bases. The ends lost 7 bases at V and 1 base at J; junction bases unmatched: 12. CDR1 is GTSNPN, CDR2 SVGIG, per germline (reference sequence). This CDR3 is built from 15 residues. The CDR3 loop reads CASSPGGRLSYEQYF. The CDR3 bases are TGTGCCTCCTCCCCTGGCGGGAGGTTGTCCTACGAGCAGTACTTC.

CDR3 amino acids: CASTDPGGSGTDTQYF. In DNA form, the CDR3 reads TGTGCCAGCACAGACCCTGGGGGGTCCGGCACAGATACGCAGTATTTT. The chain couples TRBV6-6 to TRBJ2-3, with a possible D match to TRBD2 (6 bases). The V end was cut by 7 bases, the J end by 1 base, with 18 bases between. Per germline, CDR1 MNHNY and CDR2 SVGAGI (reference sequence). This CDR3 has 16 residues.

This clonotype was observed at least ten times. V usage is TRBV7-3 and J usage is TRBJ2-5; TRBD1 aligns across 9 bases. From germline, CDR1 is SGHTA and CDR2 FQGTGA. The CDR3 is 16 residues long. Trimming took 6 bases from V and 7 from J; bases not matched to a gene: 15. The CDR3 DNA follows: TGTGCCAGCAGTCCAATTACAGGGGGCGGAGGGGCGACCCAGTACTTC. The encoded protein is CASSPITGGGGATQYF.

In this sample, this clonotype turned up many times. The V call is TRBV6-6, the J call TRBJ1-1; the match to TRBD1 covers 7 bases. From germline, CDR1 is MNHNY and CDR2 SVGAGI (reference sequence). The length of the CDR3 is 14 residues. V lost 7 bases, J lost 4 bases, and 9 bases stayed unmatched. The CDR3 DNA sequence: TGTGCCAGCACCGATACAGGGGCCGGCACTGAAGCTTTCTTT. Translated, it gives CASTDTGAGTEAFF.

This clonotype has a count of ten or more. The chain combines TRBV2 with TRBJ2-1, with a weak D call TRBD1 (6 bases). Germline CDR1 reads SNHLY; CDR2 reads FYNNEI. V lost 5 bases and J 8 bases, leaving 7 bases between the germline ends. The CDR3 length is 11 residues. The CDR3 loop is CASSQGYEQFF. The CDR3 coding sequence is TGTGCCAGCAGTCAGGGGTATGAGCAGTTCTTC.

This clonotype occurred many times. The chain employs TRBV20-1 and TRBJ1-3; 9 nucleotides agree with TRBD1. The CDR3 extends over 14 amino acids. Germline lookup yields CDR1 DFQATT and CDR2 SNEGSKA (reference sequence). Germline trimming cut 3 bases from V and 2 bases from J; bases unmatched to any gene: 2. CDR3 sequence: CSASDRGAGNTIYF. The CDR3 DNA sequence: TGCAGTGCTAGTGACAGGGGGGCTGGAAACACCATATATTTT.

This clonotype turned up a few times. The chain employs TRBV28 and TRBJ1-4; 11 nucleotides match TRBD1. Looked up from germline, CDR1 is MDHEN and CDR2 is SYDVKM. The CDR3 length is 14 residues. The trim removed 8 bases at V and 4 bases at J, leaving 3 bases unmatched. The CDR3 loop reads CASAGTGGNEKLFF. The CDR3 DNA reads as TGTGCCAGCGCCGGGACAGGGGGTAATGAAAAACTGTTTTTT. Drawing the rest from reference TRBV28 and TRBJ1-4, the complete variable domain is DVKVTQSSRYLVKRTGEKVFLECVQDMDHENMFWYRQDPGLGLRLIYFSYDVKMKEKGDIPEGYSVSREKKERFSLILESASTNQTSMYLCASAGTGGNEKLFFGSGTQLSVL.

This clonotype appeared many times. The genes are TRBV3-1 and TRBJ2-1; 8 bases line up with TRBD2. The V gene's germline CDR1 is LGHDT and CDR2 YNNKEL (reference sequence). J gave up 14 bases and V 1 base, and 7 bases lay outside the gene matches. The CDR3 extends over 13 amino acids. CDR3 region: CASSQGERGIEFF. DNA of the CDR3: TGTGCCAGCAGCCAAGGGGAGCGGGGGATTGAGTTCTTC.

This clonotype has only a few counts. The V gene is TRBV7-8, the J gene TRBJ2-4, with TRBD1 matching over 9 bases. Germline V gene lookup returns CDR1 SGHVS and CDR2 FQNEAQ. The CDR3 spans 19 residues. The junction had 14 bases not matched to a gene; V was cut back by 5 bases and J by 0 bases. The CDR3: CASSVPGQGPLLAKNIQYF. The CDR3 DNA is TGTGCCAGCAGCGTACCGGGACAGGGTCCCCTTCTAGCCAAAAACATTCAGTACTTC. Looking up the rest from reference TRBV7-8 and TRBJ2-4 gives the full variable domain: GAGVSQSPRYKVAKRGQDVALRCDPISGHVSLFWYQQALGQGPEFLTYFQNEAQLDKSGLPSDRFFAERPEGSVSTLKIQRTQQEDSAVYLCASSVPGQGPLLAKNIQYFGAGTRLSVL.

In this sample, this clonotype turned up many times. The chain joins TRBV2 to TRBJ2-6; D may match TRBD1 or TRBD2 (5 bases each). The CDR3 sequence is 19 residues long. Trimming stripped 4 bases from V and 0 bases from J, with 19 bases between. Germline CDR1 reads SNHLY; CDR2 reads FYNNEI. CDR3 bases: TGTGCCAGCAGTGCCCGTCCCCCGGGACCGAGCTCTGGGGCCAACGTCCTGACTTTC. Amino acids: CASSARPPGPSSGANVLTF.

This clonotype was seen many times. The rearrangement links TRBV6-5 to TRBJ1-5; the D gene is possibly TRBD1 (6 bases). The V gene's germline CDR1 is MNHEY and CDR2 SVGAGI. The V and J ends lost 0 bases and 7 bases respectively, with 7 bases between them. The CDR3 spans 13 residues. The CDR3, as DNA: TGTGCCAGCAGTTACTCGACAGGCCAGCCCCAGCATTTT. Amino acid sequence: CASSYSTGQPQHF.

This clonotype was recorded many times. V and J are TRBV25-1 and TRBJ1-1; D perhaps matches TRBD1 (5 bases). Germline CDR1 reads MGHDK; CDR2 reads SYGVNS. There are 13 residues in the CDR3. V was clipped by 9 bases and J by 0 bases, with 11 bases between them. CDR3 in amino acids: CASQDSMNTEAFF. The DNA of the CDR3 is TGTGCCAGTCAAGACAGCATGAACACTGAAGCTTTCTTT.

This clonotype was counted ten times or more. CDR3 DNA sequence: TGTGCCAGCATGAGGCCGCCTGTCTATGGCTACACCTTC. It specifies CASMRPPVYGYTF. The chain has TRBV28 and TRBJ1-2; no reliable D call. The CDR3 is 13 amino acids. Trimming stripped 7 bases from V and 4 bases from J, with 13 bases between. Germline lookup yields CDR1 MDHEN and CDR2 SYDVKM.

This clonotype was found many times. The chain carries TRBV25-1 and TRBJ1-1; D unresolved. V was shortened by 4 bases and J by 3 bases, with 6 bases between the two germline ends. The CDR3 length is 12 residues. The germline gives CDR1 MGHDK, CDR2 SYGVNS. The CDR3 coding sequence is TGTGCCAGCAGTGTGGTGGACACTGAAGCTTTCTTT. It is translated as CASSVVDTEAFF.